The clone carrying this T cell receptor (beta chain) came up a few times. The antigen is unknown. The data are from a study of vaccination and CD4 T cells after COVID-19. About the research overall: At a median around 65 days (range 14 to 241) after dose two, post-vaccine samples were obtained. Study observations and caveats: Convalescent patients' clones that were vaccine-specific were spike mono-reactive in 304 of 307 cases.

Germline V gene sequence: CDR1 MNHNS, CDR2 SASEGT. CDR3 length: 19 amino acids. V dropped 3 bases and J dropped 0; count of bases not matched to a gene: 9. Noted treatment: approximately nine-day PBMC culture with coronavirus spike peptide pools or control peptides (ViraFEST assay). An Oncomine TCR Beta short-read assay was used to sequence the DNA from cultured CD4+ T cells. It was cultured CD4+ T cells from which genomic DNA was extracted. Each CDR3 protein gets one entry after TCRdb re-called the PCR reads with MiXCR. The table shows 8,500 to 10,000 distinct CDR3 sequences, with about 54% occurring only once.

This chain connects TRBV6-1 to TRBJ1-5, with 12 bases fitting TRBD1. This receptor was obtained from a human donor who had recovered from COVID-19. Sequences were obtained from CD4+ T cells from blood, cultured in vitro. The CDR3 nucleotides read TGTGCCAGCAGTGAGGGGACAGGGGGCGCCGGATATAGCAATCAGCCCCAGCATTTT. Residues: CASSEGTGGAGYSNQPQHF.